This is a list of T cell receptor beta chains from one sample in a study of graft-versus-host responses after intestinal transplantation. Clones were read by immunoSEQ multiplex PCR, and TCRdb kept only the in-frame ones, dropping some. The sample consists of tens of thousands of clones, over 75% of them appearing once. These receptors' antigens are unknown. Sequences were derived from unstimulated CD8+ T cells sorted from spleen or lymph node cells, sampled before intestinal transplant. These receptors all stem from a human donor who received an intestinal transplant. CDR3s include the opening cysteine and the closing phenylalanine or tryptophan. Each record gives: D gene, V gene, clone size, J gene, CDR3 length, CDR3 DNA, CDR3 protein. The D gene is left open where the match is weak. Size is stated for part of the rows, as once, few or many counts, or as a class when the clone is expanded.

d_call: -; v_call: TRBV9; clone_size: -; j_call: TRBJ2-6; cdr3_length: 18; cdr3_nt: TGTGCCAGCAGCGGGCCTGGGACTCTAATCTCTGGGGCCAACGTCCTGACTTTC; cdr3_aa: CASSGPGTLISGANVLTF
d_call: -; v_call: TRBV6-5; clone_size: few; j_call: TRBJ1-4; cdr3_length: 15; cdr3_nt: TGTGCCAGCGCCGACAGGCCCGGAGCTAATGAAAAACTGTTTTTT; cdr3_aa: CASADRPGANEKLFF
d_call: -; v_call: TRBV7-9; clone_size: -; j_call: TRBJ1-5; cdr3_length: 17; cdr3_nt: TGTGCCAGCAGACCCCGGGGAGGCACAGATAGCAATCAGCCCCAGCATTTT; cdr3_aa: CASRPRGGTDSNQPQHF
d_call: TRBD2; v_call: TRBV7-3; clone_size: once; j_call: TRBJ2-1; cdr3_length: 13; cdr3_nt: TGTGCCAGCAGCTTAGCGGGAGGCCATGAGCAGTTCTTC; cdr3_aa: CASSLAGGHEQFF
d_call: -; v_call: TRBV9; clone_size: -; j_call: TRBJ2-1; cdr3_length: 16; cdr3_nt: TGTGCCAGCGCCCTTTCCGGGACACCAAGTTACAATGAGCAGTTCTTC; cdr3_aa: CASALSGTPSYNEQFF
d_call: TRBD2; v_call: TRBV7-9; clone_size: -; j_call: TRBJ2-7; cdr3_length: 13; cdr3_nt: TGTGCCAGCAGCCCCAGTCGGGGGGACGAGCAGTACTTC; cdr3_aa: CASSPSRGDEQYF
d_call: -; v_call: TRBV27; clone_size: -; j_call: TRBJ2-1; cdr3_length: 14; cdr3_nt: TGTGCCAGCAGTTTAGCGGGGAAAAACAATGAGCAGTTCTTC; cdr3_aa: CASSLAGKNNEQFF
d_call: TRBD1; v_call: TRBV15; clone_size: -; j_call: TRBJ2-2; cdr3_length: 14; cdr3_nt: TGTGCCACCGCGACAGGGGCGCCGAGTGGGGAGCTGTTTTTT; cdr3_aa: CATATGAPSGELFF
d_call: -; v_call: TRBV6-6; clone_size: -; j_call: TRBJ1-3; cdr3_length: 14; cdr3_nt: TGTGCCAGCAGTACCCAGGGATCTGGAAACACCATATATTTT; cdr3_aa: CASSTQGSGNTIYF
d_call: -; v_call: TRBV7-9; clone_size: -; j_call: TRBJ2-3; cdr3_length: 16; cdr3_nt: TGTGCCAGCAGCGGAGTTATTAGAGAAGGCACAGATACGCAGTATTTT; cdr3_aa: CASSGVIREGTDTQYF
d_call: -; v_call: TRBV9; clone_size: -; j_call: TRBJ1-2; cdr3_length: 13; cdr3_nt: TGTGCCAGCAGCGAGGCGGTCAACTATGGCTACACCTTC; cdr3_aa: CASSEAVNYGYTF
d_call: TRBD2; v_call: TRBV5-6; clone_size: few; j_call: TRBJ2-3; cdr3_length: 17; cdr3_nt: TGTGCCAGCAGCCTGGGGCTAGCGGGGGCTCTGGCGGATACGCAGTATTTT; cdr3_aa: CASSLGLAGALADTQYF
d_call: -; v_call: TRBV6-1; clone_size: -; j_call: TRBJ1-1; cdr3_length: 10; cdr3_nt: TGTGCCAGCGCAGGGCCTGAAGCTTTCTTT; cdr3_aa: CASAGPEAFF
d_call: -; v_call: TRBV6-1; clone_size: -; j_call: TRBJ1-2; cdr3_length: 13; cdr3_nt: TGTGCCAGCACCACAGCATTGAACTATGGCTACACCTTC; cdr3_aa: CASTTALNYGYTF
d_call: -; v_call: TRBV10-3; clone_size: -; j_call: TRBJ1-5; cdr3_length: 16; cdr3_nt: TGTGCCATCAGTGAGGGGCCTGACAGCCCAAATCAGCCCCAGCATTTT; cdr3_aa: CAISEGPDSPNQPQHF
d_call: TRBD1; v_call: TRBV2; clone_size: -; j_call: TRBJ1-4; cdr3_length: 18; cdr3_nt: TGTGCCAGCAGACTCACAGGACAGGGCTCGCGCGGATGGGAAAAACTGTTTTTT; cdr3_aa: CASRLTGQGSRGWEKLFF
d_call: -; v_call: TRBV7-2; clone_size: once; j_call: TRBJ1-2; cdr3_length: 15; cdr3_nt: TGTGCCAGCAGCTTAGTGGGGGGAACAAACTATGGCTACACCTTC; cdr3_aa: CASSLVGGTNYGYTF
d_call: TRBD1; v_call: TRBV29-1; clone_size: -; j_call: TRBJ2-5; cdr3_length: 12; cdr3_nt: TGCAGCGTCGACAGGGACCAAGAGACCCAGTACTTC; cdr3_aa: CSVDRDQETQYF
d_call: -; v_call: TRBV25-1; clone_size: once; j_call: TRBJ2-3; cdr3_length: 12; cdr3_nt: TGTGCCAGCAGTGGGCCTAGGGGCACGCAGTATTTT; cdr3_aa: CASSGPRGTQYF
d_call: -; v_call: TRBV4-1; clone_size: -; j_call: TRBJ2-1; cdr3_length: 11; cdr3_nt: TGCGCCAGCAGCCAGACAAATGAGCAGTTCTTC; cdr3_aa: CASSQTNEQFF
d_call: TRBD1; v_call: TRBV19; clone_size: -; j_call: TRBJ2-4; cdr3_length: 14; cdr3_nt: TGTGCCAGTAGGACCGGGACAGGGATGGACATTCAGTACTTC; cdr3_aa: CASRTGTGMDIQYF
d_call: TRBD2; v_call: TRBV19; clone_size: once; j_call: TRBJ2-3; cdr3_length: 17; cdr3_nt: TGTGCCAGTAGTATAGTGGCTAGCGGGCCCACCACAGATACGCAGTATTTT; cdr3_aa: CASSIVASGPTTDTQYF
d_call: -; v_call: TRBV19; clone_size: -; j_call: TRBJ1-5; cdr3_length: 15; cdr3_nt: TGTGCCAGTAGGGAGGGAGTGCGCAGCAATCAGCCCCAGCATTTT; cdr3_aa: CASREGVRSNQPQHF
d_call: -; v_call: TRBV27; clone_size: -; j_call: TRBJ2-1; cdr3_length: 13; cdr3_nt: TGTGCCAGCAGTTCGGCCCCGCGCGGTGAGCAGTTCTTC; cdr3_aa: CASSSAPRGEQFF
d_call: TRBD1; v_call: TRBV30; clone_size: -; j_call: TRBJ2-2; cdr3_length: 14; cdr3_nt: TGTGCCTGGAGGGTACGACAGGGTTCCGGGGAGCTGTTTTTT; cdr3_aa: CAWRVRQGSGELFF
d_call: -; v_call: TRBV5-1; clone_size: -; j_call: TRBJ1-1; cdr3_length: 12; cdr3_nt: TGCGCCAGCAGCTTGGAGGGAGCCGAAGCTTTCTTT; cdr3_aa: CASSLEGAEAFF
d_call: TRBD1; v_call: TRBV5-4; clone_size: -; j_call: TRBJ1-1; cdr3_length: 15; cdr3_nt: TGTGCCAGCAGCCCTAGGACAGGGGGGATATATGAAGCTTTCTTT; cdr3_aa: CASSPRTGGIYEAFF
d_call: TRBD1; v_call: TRBV4-1; clone_size: -; j_call: TRBJ1-1; cdr3_length: 16; cdr3_nt: TGCGCCAGCAGCCAAGGGAACAGGGGCCTGAACACTGAAGCTTTCTTT; cdr3_aa: CASSQGNRGLNTEAFF
d_call: -; v_call: TRBV10-2; clone_size: -; j_call: TRBJ2-1; cdr3_length: 15; cdr3_nt: TGCGCCAGTAAATCAACCGGGAACCCCTACAATGAGCAGTTCTTC; cdr3_aa: CASKSTGNPYNEQFF
d_call: TRBD2; v_call: TRBV5-1; clone_size: -; j_call: TRBJ2-5; cdr3_length: 20; cdr3_nt: TGCGCCAGCAGCGCCGTGGCACCGGTCCGGACTAGCGGGGGACAAGAGACCCAGTACTTC; cdr3_aa: CASSAVAPVRTSGGQETQYF
d_call: -; v_call: TRBV27; clone_size: once; j_call: TRBJ1-1; cdr3_length: 15; cdr3_nt: TGTGCCAGCAGTTTATCCACACGGGGGGACACTGAAGCTTTCTTT; cdr3_aa: CASSLSTRGDTEAFF
d_call: -; v_call: TRBV5-3; clone_size: -; j_call: TRBJ1-6; cdr3_length: 14; cdr3_nt: TGTGCCAGATGCCGGGGTCCTGAAGGGTCACCCCTCCACTTT; cdr3_aa: CARCRGPEGSPLHF
d_call: -; v_call: TRBV7-2; clone_size: -; j_call: TRBJ1-1; cdr3_length: 14; cdr3_nt: TGTGCCAGCAGCCCCAGGGGTTCGAACACTGAAGCTTTCTTT; cdr3_aa: CASSPRGSNTEAFF
d_call: TRBD2; v_call: TRBV28; clone_size: -; j_call: TRBJ2-1; cdr3_length: 16; cdr3_nt: TGTGCCAGCACCCCTCTTACTAGCGGTCTCTACAATGAGCAGTTCTTC; cdr3_aa: CASTPLTSGLYNEQFF
d_call: TRBD2; v_call: TRBV5-1; clone_size: -; j_call: TRBJ2-1; cdr3_length: 15; cdr3_nt: TGCGCCAGCAGCCCGGGGCTAGCGGGAGGGGATGAGCAGTTCTTC; cdr3_aa: CASSPGLAGGDEQFF
d_call: TRBD1; v_call: TRBV7-2; clone_size: -; j_call: TRBJ1-4; cdr3_length: 15; cdr3_nt: TGTGCCAGCAGCTTCTACAGGGGAACGGGTGAAAAACTGTTTTTT; cdr3_aa: CASSFYRGTGEKLFF
d_call: -; v_call: TRBV7-2; clone_size: -; j_call: TRBJ2-7; cdr3_length: 15; cdr3_nt: TGTGCCAGCAGCCCTTTTAGCAGCAAAGGCCACGAGCAGTACTTC; cdr3_aa: CASSPFSSKGHEQYF